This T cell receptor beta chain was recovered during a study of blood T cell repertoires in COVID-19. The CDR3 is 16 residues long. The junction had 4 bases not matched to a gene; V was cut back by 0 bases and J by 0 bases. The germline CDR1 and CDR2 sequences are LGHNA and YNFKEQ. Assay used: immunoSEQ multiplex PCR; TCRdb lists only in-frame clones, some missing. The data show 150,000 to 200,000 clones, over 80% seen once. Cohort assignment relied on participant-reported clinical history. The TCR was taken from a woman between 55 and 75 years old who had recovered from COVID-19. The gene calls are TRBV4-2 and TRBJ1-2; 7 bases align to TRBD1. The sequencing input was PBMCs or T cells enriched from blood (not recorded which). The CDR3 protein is CASSQEATGANYGYTF. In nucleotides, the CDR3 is TGTGCCAGCAGCCAAGAAGCAACAGGGGCTAACTATGGCTACACCTTC.